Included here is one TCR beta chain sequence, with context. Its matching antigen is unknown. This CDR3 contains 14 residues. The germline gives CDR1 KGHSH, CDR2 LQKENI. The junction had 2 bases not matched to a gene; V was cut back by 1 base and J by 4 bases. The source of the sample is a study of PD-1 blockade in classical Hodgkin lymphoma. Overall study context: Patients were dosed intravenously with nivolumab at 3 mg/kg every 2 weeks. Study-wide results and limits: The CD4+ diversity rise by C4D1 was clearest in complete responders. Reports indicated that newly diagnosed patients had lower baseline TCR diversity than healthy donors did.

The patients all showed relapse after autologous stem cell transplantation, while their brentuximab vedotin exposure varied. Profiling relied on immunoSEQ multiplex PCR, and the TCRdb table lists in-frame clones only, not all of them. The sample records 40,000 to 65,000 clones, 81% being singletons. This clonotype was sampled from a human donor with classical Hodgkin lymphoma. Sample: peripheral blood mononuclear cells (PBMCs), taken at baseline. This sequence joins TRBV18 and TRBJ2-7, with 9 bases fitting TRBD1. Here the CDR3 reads CASSPRQGVYEQYV. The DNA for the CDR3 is TGTGCCAGCTCACCACGACAGGGGGTATACGAGCAGTACGTC.